The 18 T cell receptor beta chains in this list originate from one sample, sequenced in a study of T-cell memory formation after mild COVID-19. Using its own MiXCR run on the 5' RACE reads, TCRdb lists one record per CDR3 protein. The sample lists over 150,000 distinct CDR3 sequences; 10% to 15% were seen once. Sequencing used PBMCs or a T cell subset sorted from them (not recorded which). Source of these receptors: a man aged 18 to 35 who had mild COVID-19 (a few samples of this study predate the infection). Cell type and time point are not known.

This clonotype occurred a few times. V is TRBV12-3 or TRBV12-4 and J is TRBJ1-2; 7 nucleotides match TRBD1. The CDR3 consists of 16 residues. Trimming removed 6 bases from V and 4 bases from J; junction bases left unmatched: 14. CDR3 residues: CASRDSGIGGSYGYTF. Here the CDR3 DNA reads TGTGCCAGCAGGGATTCGGGGATAGGGGGCTCCTATGGCTACACCTTC.

The gene calls are TRBV4-2 and TRBJ1-5; D gene uncertain. Germline lookup yields CDR1 LGHNA and CDR2 YNFKEQ. V lost 0 bases to trimming and J lost 6 bases, with 6 bases between them. The CDR3 sequence is 13 residues long. CDR3 sequence (DNA): TGTGCCAGCAGCCAAGATTCCGTTCAGCCCCAGCATTTT. Translating it yields CASSQDSVQPQHF.

V usage is TRBV6-6 and J usage is TRBJ2-1; tentative D call: TRBD2 (7 bases). Germline values: CDR1 MNHNY, CDR2 SVGAGI (reference sequence). The CDR3 has 14 amino acids. V lost 6 bases to trimming and J lost 9 bases, with 18 bases between them. This CDR3 is CASRIVGGPGEQFF. The CDR3 coding sequence is TGTGCCAGCAGAATAGTGGGGGGGCCGGGTGAGCAGTTCTTC.

The chain uses TRBV4-3 and TRBJ2-2; no definite D call. The V gene's germline CDR1 is LGHNA and CDR2 YSLEER. Trimming removed 0 bases from V and 6 bases from J, with 8 bases in between. This CDR3 has 14 amino acids. As DNA, the CDR3 is TGCGCCAGCAGCCAAGACTCCCTAGCCGGGGAGCTGTTTTTT. Translated: CASSQDSLAGELFF.

As to this clonotype: One end of the junction does not line up with germline, which may come from a read error. J is TRBJ1-2 and V is TRBV7-9; TRBD1 matches 12 bases. CDR1 is SEHNR, CDR2 FQNEAQ, per germline (reference sequence). This CDR3 region has 16 residues. The CDR3 is CAGSLGGTGGFYGYTF. In DNA, the CDR3 is TGTGCCGGCAGCTTGGGCGGGACAGGGGGCTTCTATGGCTACACCTTC.

In its sample, this clonotype was seen a few times. J is TRBJ2-1 and V is TRBV12-3 or TRBV12-4; TRBD2 is a possible D gene (7 bases). The CDR3 length is 13 residues. Trimming left V 6 bases short and J 12 bases short, with 18 bases between. Here the CDR3 reads CASSRGGALWQFF. Written as DNA, the CDR3 is TGTGCCAGCAGCCGAGGGGGGGCCTTGTGGCAGTTCTTC.

The chain is built from TRBV28 and TRBJ2-4, with 9 bases aligning to TRBD2. V gave up 4 bases and J gave up 6 bases; unmatched junction bases: 10. There are 16 residues in the CDR3. The germline V gene has CDR1 MDHEN and CDR2 SYDVKM. CDR3 in DNA: TGTGCCAGCAGTTCATCGGTGGGGCGGGGGGGAAACATTCAGTACTTC. This encodes CASSSSVGRGGNIQYF.

This chain connects TRBV9 to TRBJ1-6; D perhaps matches TRBD1 (5 bases). The CDR3 is made up of 13 amino acids. Looked up from germline, CDR1 is SGDLS and CDR2 is YYNGEE. The V gene lost 0 bases and the J gene lost 10 bases, with 8 bases spanning the gap. As DNA, the CDR3 is TGTGCCAGCAGCGTAGGATGGGACTCACCCCTCCACTTT. Encoded protein: CASSVGWDSPLHF.

This clonotype was seen more than once but under ten times. This chain uses TRBV28 with TRBJ1-5; possible D gene TRBD1, 6 bases. The V gene lost 6 bases and the J gene lost 3 bases, with 15 bases spanning the gap. Germline lookup yields CDR1 MDHEN and CDR2 SYDVKM. CDR3 length: 15 residues. The CDR3 DNA reads as TGTGCCAGCAGCAAGGGGGGCAGGGACAATCAGCCCCAGCATTTT. Translating it yields CASSKGGRDNQPQHF. Full variable domain (outside the CDR3, taken from reference TRBV28 and TRBJ1-5): DVKVTQSSRYLVKRTGEKVFLECVQDMDHENMFWYRQDPGLGLRLIYFSYDVKMKEKGDIPEGYSVSREKKERFSLILESASTNQTSMYLCASSKGGRDNQPQHFGDGTRLSIL.

The chain links TRBV4-1 to TRBJ1-3; D uncertain. The CDR3 loop spans 19 amino acids. The V gene's germline CDR1 is MGHRA and CDR2 YSYEKL. V was shortened by 1 base and J by 3 bases, with 22 bases between the two germline ends. CDR3 residues: CASSQVALAPVGLGNTIYF. The CDR3 DNA is TGCGCCAGCAGCCAAGTCGCCCTTGCCCCGGTAGGGCTTGGAAACACCATATATTTT.

A few counts support this clonotype. The V gene is TRBV2, the J gene TRBJ2-3, with 10 bases identical to TRBD2. The V gene end was trimmed by 6 bases and the J gene end by 3 bases; junction bases not matched to a gene: 6. This CDR3 is 15 amino acids long. Germline-derived CDR1 and CDR2 are SNHLY and FYNNEI. In DNA, the CDR3 is TGTGCCAGCAGAGCTACTAGCGGGGTAACAGATACGCAGTATTTT. Translating it yields CASRATSGVTDTQYF.

A few counts support this clonotype. The chain uses TRBV18 and TRBJ1-6; 7 bases agree with TRBD1. This CDR3 region has 14 residues. The trim removed 5 bases at V and 8 bases at J, leaving 6 bases unmatched. The germline V gene has CDR1 KGHSH and CDR2 LQKENI. The CDR3 bases are TGTGCCAGCTCAATACAGGGGAAGGATTCACCCCTCCACTTT. This translates into CASSIQGKDSPLHF.

The J gene is TRBJ2-2, the V gene TRBV9; no definite D call. V gave up 0 bases and J gave up 1 base, with 13 bases separating them. The germline CDR1 and CDR2 sequences are SGDLS and YYNGEE. The CDR3 has 17 residues. As DNA, the CDR3 is TGTGCCAGCAGCGTAGCTTCAAACAGCCAGAACACCGGGGAGCTGTTTTTT. Translated, it gives CASSVASNSQNTGELFF.

The V call is TRBV7-2, the J call TRBJ2-7; the D is unclear. V was trimmed by 2 bases and J by 4 bases, leaving 18 bases between them. The germline gives CDR1 SGHTA, CDR2 FQGNSA. The CDR3 consists of 16 residues. This chain's CDR3 is CASSLSAGVNPYEQYF. As DNA, the CDR3 is TGTGCCAGCAGCTTATCGGCCGGCGTAAATCCTTACGAGCAGTACTTC.

In the case of this clonotype: It may be a read error: a sequence one base away is much more abundant. CDR3 nucleotide sequence: TGCGCCAGCAGGTCGGACAGGGGACACAATGCGCAGTTCTTC. The encoded protein is CASRSDRGHNAQFF. This chain connects TRBV5-1 to TRBJ2-1; TRBD1 matches at 9 bases. The germline CDR1 and CDR2 sequences are SGHRS and YFSETQ. The CDR3 consists of 14 residues.

This clonotype was detected a few times. The V and J genes are TRBV4-3 and TRBJ2-7, with no clear D. The CDR3 extends over 16 amino acids. Germline V CDR1 and CDR2: LGHNA, YSLEER. The V end was cut by 0 bases, the J end by 0 bases, with 12 bases between. The DNA of the CDR3 is TGCGCCAGCAGCCAAGATCGTGGGGTACCCTCCTACGAGCAGTACTTC. This codes for CASSQDRGVPSYEQYF.

This chain connects TRBV3-1 to TRBJ1-5; no firm D call. CDR3 size: 13 residues. The germline V gene has CDR1 LGHDT and CDR2 YNNKEL (reference sequence). Trimming removed 0 bases from V and 7 bases from J, with 7 bases in between. The CDR3 spells CASSQDRYQPQHF. DNA for the CDR3: TGTGCCAGCAGCCAAGACAGGTACCAGCCCCAGCATTTT.

This clonotype was picked up a small number of times. The gene calls are TRBV7-6 and TRBJ2-2; D may be TRBD2 (5 bases). CDR3 length equals 16 residues. Germline-derived CDR1 and CDR2 are SGHVS and FNYEAQ. The V and J ends lost 5 bases and 0 bases respectively, with 13 bases between them. The CDR3 here is CASSPGRRTNTGELFF. Here the CDR3 DNA reads TGTGCCAGCAGCCCCGGAAGGAGGACGAACACCGGGGAGCTGTTTTTT.